The 3 T cell receptor beta chains below come from one sample, sequenced in a study of blood T cell repertoires in COVID-19. Clones were sequenced by immunoSEQ multiplex PCR, and TCRdb holds only the in-frame ones, with some missing. This table has approximately 210,000 clones, 81% appearing once. Sequenced sample: PBMCs or T cells enriched from blood (not recorded which). Source of these receptors: a woman aged 50 to 60 with acute COVID-19.

This clone was counted many times. The same CDR3 can be traced to other DNA sequences in this sample. The chain links TRBV28 to TRBJ1-5; TRBD1 agrees at 8 bases. V lost 5 bases and J lost 4; bases outside the gene matches: 4. This CDR3 has 14 residues. CDR1 and CDR2 (germline): MDHEN, SYDVKM. The CDR3: CASSPGTGNQPQHF. The CDR3 DNA reads as TGTGCCAGCAGTCCCGGGACAGGTAATCAGCCCCAGCATTTT.

The rearrangement joins TRBV10-3 to TRBJ2-1; 10 nucleotides match TRBD2. The CDR3 length is 15 residues. Germline-derived CDR1 and CDR2 are ENHRY and SYGVKD. Trimming cost V 0 bases and J 10 bases; bases outside gene matches: 6. In nucleotides, the CDR3 is TGTGCCATCAGTGAGTCAATAGCGGGAGGAGACGAGCAGTTCTTC. Translation: CAISESIAGGDEQFF.

The chain carries TRBV7-2 and TRBJ1-1; D possibly corresponds to TRBD1 (6 bases). Trimming pared 4 bases from V and 0 bases from J, leaving 12 bases between. Per germline, CDR1 SGHTA and CDR2 FQGNSA. The CDR3 totals 15 residues. The CDR3 DNA reads as TGTGCCAGCAGCTCCCGGACAGACTTGAACACTGAAGCTTTCTTT. Residues: CASSSRTDLNTEAFF.